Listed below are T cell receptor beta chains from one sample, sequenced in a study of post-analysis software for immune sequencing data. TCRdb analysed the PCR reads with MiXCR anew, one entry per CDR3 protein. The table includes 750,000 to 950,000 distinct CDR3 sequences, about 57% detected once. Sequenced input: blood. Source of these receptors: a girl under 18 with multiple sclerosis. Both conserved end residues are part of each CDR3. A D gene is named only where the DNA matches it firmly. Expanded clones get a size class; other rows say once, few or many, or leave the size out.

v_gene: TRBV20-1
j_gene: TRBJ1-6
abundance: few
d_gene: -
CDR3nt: TGCAGTGCCCTTTTTGGGGGGCTGGATAATTCACCCCTCCACTTT
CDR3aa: CSALFGGLDNSPLHF

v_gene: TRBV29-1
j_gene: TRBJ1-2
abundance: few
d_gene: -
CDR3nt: TGCAGCGTTGAAGAGCCGGGGTCAAGTTATGGCTACACCTTC
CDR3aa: CSVEEPGSSYGYTF

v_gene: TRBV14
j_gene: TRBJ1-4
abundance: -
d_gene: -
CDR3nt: TGTGCCAGCAGCCCGTGGAGTCAGCTTGGTAATGAAAAACTGTTTTTT
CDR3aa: CASSPWSQLGNEKLFF

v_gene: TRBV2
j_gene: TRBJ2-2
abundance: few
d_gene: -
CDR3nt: TGTGCCAGCACCGTGGGAACGAACACCGGGGAGCTGTTTTTT
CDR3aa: CASTVGTNTGELFF

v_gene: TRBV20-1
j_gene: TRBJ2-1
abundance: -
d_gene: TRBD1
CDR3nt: TGCAGTGCTAGAGGGGACAGGTACAATGAGCAGTTCTTC
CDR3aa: CSARGDRYNEQFF

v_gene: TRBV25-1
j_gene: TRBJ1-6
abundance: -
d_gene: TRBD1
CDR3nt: TGTGCCAGCAGTGAACGAGGAGGGGGCAATTCACCCCTCCACTTT
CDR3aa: CASSERGGGNSPLHF

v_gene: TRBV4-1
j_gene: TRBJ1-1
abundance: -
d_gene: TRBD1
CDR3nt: TGCGCCAGCAGCCCGGAGGGACAGCTGAACACTGAAGCTTTCTTT
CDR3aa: CASSPEGQLNTEAFF

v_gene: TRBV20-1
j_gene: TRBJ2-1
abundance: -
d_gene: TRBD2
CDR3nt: TGCAGTGCGTTTAAGCGGGGACCTTACAATGAGCAGTTCTTC
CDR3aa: CSAFKRGPYNEQFF

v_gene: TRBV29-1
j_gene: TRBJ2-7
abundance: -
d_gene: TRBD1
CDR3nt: TGCAGCGTTGAGGGGACAGGGGACCCCTACGAGCAGTACTTC
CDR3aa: CSVEGTGDPYEQYF

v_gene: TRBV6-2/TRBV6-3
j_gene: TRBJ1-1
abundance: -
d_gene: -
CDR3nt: TGTGCCATCTCGGGGAGTGAAGCTTTCTTT
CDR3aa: CAISGSEAFF

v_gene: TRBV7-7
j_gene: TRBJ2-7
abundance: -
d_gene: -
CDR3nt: TGTGCTAGCAGCCCCCGGACCACAGCCTACGAGCAGTACTTC
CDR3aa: CASSPRTTAYEQYF

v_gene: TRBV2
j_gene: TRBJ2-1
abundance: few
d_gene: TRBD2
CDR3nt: TGTGCCAGCAGTGAGTACAGCGGGAAGTACAATGAGCAGTTCTTC
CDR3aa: CASSEYSGKYNEQFF

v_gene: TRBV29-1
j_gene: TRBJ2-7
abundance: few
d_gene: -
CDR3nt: TGCAGCGTCGCGGGACTCCTTGGCTACGAGCAGTACTTC
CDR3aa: CSVAGLLGYEQYF

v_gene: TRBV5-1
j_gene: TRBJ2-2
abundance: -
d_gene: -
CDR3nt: TGCGCCAGCAGCCCGGGACACCTTAGTCGGACCGGGGAGCTGTTTTTT
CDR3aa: CASSPGHLSRTGELFF

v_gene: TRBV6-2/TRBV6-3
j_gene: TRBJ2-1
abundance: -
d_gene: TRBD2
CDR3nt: TGTGCCAGCACCACTGCCTTTCTAGCGGCAATCTCCTACAATGAGCAGTTCTTC
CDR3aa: CASTTAFLAAISYNEQFF

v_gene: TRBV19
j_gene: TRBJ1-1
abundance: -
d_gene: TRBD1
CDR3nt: TGTGCCAGTAGTATAGGGGGACAGGCCCCTGAAGCTTTCTTT
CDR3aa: CASSIGGQAPEAFF

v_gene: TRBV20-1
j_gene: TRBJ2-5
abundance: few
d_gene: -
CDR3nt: TGCAGTGCTAGAGATTTGAAGGGATTGGCGACCCAGTACTTC
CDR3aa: CSARDLKGLATQYF

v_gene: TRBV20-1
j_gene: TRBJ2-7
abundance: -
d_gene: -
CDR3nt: TGCAGTGCTAGAGTTGGGCAGATATCCTACGAGCAGTACTTC
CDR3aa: CSARVGQISYEQYF

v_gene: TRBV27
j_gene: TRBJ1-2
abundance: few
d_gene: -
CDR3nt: TGTGCCAGCAGTCCCTACTCGGCCTTACTCCCATATGGCTACACCTTC
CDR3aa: CASSPYSALLPYGYTF

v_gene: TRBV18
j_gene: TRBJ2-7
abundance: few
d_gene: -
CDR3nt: TGTGCCAGCTCAGCCCCCGGGGCCCACGAGCAGTACTTC
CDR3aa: CASSAPGAHEQYF

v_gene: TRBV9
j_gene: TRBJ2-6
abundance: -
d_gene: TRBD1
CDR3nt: TGTGCCAGCAGCGTAGGGACAGGGGCCGGGGCCAACGTCCTGACTTTC
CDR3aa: CASSVGTGAGANVLTF

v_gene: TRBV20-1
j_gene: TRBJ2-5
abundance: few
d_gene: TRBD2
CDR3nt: TGCAGTGCTAGAGTTTCGGGCTCGGCGGGAGCAGAGACCCAGTACTTC
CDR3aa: CSARVSGSAGAETQYF

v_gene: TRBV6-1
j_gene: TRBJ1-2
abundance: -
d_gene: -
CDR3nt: TGTGCCAGCGTGCGGGGGGGCAGGGGCGCTTTCCCCCTAGGCTATGGCTACACCTTC
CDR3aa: CASVRGGRGAFPLGYGYTF

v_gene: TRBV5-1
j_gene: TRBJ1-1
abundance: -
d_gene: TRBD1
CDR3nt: TGCGCCAGCAGCTCGGGACAGAGCGGAACTGAAGCTTTCTTT
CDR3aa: CASSSGQSGTEAFF

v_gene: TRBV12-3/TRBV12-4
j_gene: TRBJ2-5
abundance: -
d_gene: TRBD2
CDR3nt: TGTGCCAGCAGTCCCGTTTCCCGTCTAGCGGGGCCGACCTACAATGAGCAGTACTTC
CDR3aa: CASSPVSRLAGPTYNEQYF

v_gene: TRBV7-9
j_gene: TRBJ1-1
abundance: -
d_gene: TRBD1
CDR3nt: TGTGCCAGCAGCTCATCCGGGACAGGGGGAATGAACACTGAAGCTTTCTTT
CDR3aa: CASSSSGTGGMNTEAFF

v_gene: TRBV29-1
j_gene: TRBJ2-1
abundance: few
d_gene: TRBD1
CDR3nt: TGCAGCGTCGCAGCCGGGACAGGGTACAATGAGCAGTTCTTC
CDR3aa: CSVAAGTGYNEQFF

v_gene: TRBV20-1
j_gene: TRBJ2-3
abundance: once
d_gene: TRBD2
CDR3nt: TGCAGTGCTAGAACTAGCGGGAGGGCCTCGAACACAGATACGCAGTATTTT
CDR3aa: CSARTSGRASNTDTQYF

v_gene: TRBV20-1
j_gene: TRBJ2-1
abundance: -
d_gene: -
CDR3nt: TGCAGTGCTAGATCGGGCGGTCGCTATGAGCAGTTCTTC
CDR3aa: CSARSGGRYEQFF

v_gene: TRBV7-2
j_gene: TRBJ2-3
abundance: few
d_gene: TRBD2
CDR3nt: TGTGCCAGCGCCCAGGTTGCTAGCGGGGGGGAAGATACGCAGTATTTT
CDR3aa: CASAQVASGGEDTQYF

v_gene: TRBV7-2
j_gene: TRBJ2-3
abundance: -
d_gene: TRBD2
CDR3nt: TGTGCCAGCAGATCTGGACTAGTTTCAGGCACAGATACGCAGTATTTT
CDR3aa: CASRSGLVSGTDTQYF

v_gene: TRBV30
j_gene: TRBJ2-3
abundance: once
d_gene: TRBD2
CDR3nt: TGTGCCTGGAGTCCCTTACTAGCGCCATACCCAGATACGCAGTATTTT
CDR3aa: CAWSPLLAPYPDTQYF

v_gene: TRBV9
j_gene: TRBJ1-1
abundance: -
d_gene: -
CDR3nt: TGTGCCAGCAGCGTAGGTTCGGGGAACACTGAAGCTTTCTTT
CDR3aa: CASSVGSGNTEAFF

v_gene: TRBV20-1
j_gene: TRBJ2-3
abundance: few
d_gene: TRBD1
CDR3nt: TGCAGTGCTAGGCCGACAGGGGGCAAGCCCATTGGGGATACAGATACGCAGTATTTT
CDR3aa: CSARPTGGKPIGDTDTQYF

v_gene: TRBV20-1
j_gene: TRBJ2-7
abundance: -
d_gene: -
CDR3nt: TGCAGTGCTAGACATCCGGGCGGGGAGACAGGGCGTATAAACGAGCAGTACTTC
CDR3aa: CSARHPGGETGRINEQYF

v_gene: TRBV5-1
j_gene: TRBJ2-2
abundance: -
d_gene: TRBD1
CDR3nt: TGCGCCAGCAGCGACCGGACAGGGAACACCGGGGAGCTGTTTTTT
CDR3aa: CASSDRTGNTGELFF

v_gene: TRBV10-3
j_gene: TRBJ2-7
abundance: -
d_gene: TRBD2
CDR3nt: TGTGCCATCAGTGAAACTGGCGGGAGTTCCTACGAGCAGTACTTC
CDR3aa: CAISETGGSSYEQYF

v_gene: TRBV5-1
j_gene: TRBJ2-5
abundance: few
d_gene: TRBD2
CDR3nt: TGCGCCAGCAGCTTCTGGGCTAGCGGGAGTCAAGAGACCCAGTACTTC
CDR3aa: CASSFWASGSQETQYF

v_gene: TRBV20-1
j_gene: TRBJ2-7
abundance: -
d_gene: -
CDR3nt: TGCAGTGCTAGAGGGGGCGCGGGATCCTTTATCGAGCAGTACTTC
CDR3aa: CSARGGAGSFIEQYF

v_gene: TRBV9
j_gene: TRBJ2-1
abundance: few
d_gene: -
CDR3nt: TGTGCCAGCAGCGTATCTCCCCCTCTGCAGGGAACCGACAATGAGCAGTTCTTC
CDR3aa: CASSVSPPLQGTDNEQFF

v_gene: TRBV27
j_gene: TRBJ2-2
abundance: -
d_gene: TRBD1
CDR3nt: TGTGCCAGCAGTCCCTACACGGGACAGGGGGCCACCGGGGAGCTGTTTTTT
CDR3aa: CASSPYTGQGATGELFF

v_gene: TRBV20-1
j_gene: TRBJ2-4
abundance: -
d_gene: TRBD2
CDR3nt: TGCAGTGTCAGCGGCGGGAGCATCGGAAACATTCAGTACTTC
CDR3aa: CSVSGGSIGNIQYF